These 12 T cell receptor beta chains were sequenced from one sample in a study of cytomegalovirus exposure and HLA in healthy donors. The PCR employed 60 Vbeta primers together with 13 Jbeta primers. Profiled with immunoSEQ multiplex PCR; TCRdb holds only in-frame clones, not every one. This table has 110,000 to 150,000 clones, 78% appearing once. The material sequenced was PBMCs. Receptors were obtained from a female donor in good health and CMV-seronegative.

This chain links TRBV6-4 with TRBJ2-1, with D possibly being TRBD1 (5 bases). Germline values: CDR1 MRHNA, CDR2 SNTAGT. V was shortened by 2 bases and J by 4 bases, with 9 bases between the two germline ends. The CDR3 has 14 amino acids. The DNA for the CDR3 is TGTGCCAGCAGTGACAGAGACAGTTACAATGAGCAGTTCTTC. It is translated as CASSDRDSYNEQFF.

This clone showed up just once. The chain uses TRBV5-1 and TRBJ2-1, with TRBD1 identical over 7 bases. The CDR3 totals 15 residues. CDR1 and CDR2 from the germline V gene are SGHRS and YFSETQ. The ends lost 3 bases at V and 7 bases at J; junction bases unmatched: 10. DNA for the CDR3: TGCGCCAGCAGCTCCCGGCAGGGGGTAGGGAATGAGCAGTTCTTC. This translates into CASSSRQGVGNEQFF.

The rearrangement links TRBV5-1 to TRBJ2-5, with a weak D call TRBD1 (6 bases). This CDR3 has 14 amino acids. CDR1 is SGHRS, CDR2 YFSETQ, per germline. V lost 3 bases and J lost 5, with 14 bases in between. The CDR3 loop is CASSSQGFGETQYF. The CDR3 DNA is TGCGCCAGCAGCTCACAGGGTTTCGGTGAGACCCAGTACTTC.

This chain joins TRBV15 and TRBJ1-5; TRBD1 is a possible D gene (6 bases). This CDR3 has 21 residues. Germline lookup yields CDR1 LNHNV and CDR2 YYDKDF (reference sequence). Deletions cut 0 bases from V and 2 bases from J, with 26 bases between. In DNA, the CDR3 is TGTGCCACCAGCAGAGAGGTCCCCTTAGTTGGGGGCTTGGGTGGCAATCAGCCCCAGCATTTT. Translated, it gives CATSREVPLVGGLGGNQPQHF.

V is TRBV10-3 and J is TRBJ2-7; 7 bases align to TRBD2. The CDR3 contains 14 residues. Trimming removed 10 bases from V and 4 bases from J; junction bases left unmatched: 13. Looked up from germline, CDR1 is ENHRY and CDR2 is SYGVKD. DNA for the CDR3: TGTGCCACCGAACCCAGCGGGAACGGGTACGAGCAGTACTTC. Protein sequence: CATEPSGNGYEQYF.

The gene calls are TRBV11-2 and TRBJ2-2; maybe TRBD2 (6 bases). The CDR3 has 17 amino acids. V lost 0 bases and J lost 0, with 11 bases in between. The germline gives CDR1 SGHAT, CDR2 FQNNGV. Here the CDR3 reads CASSLEGLATNTGELFF. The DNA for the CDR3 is TGTGCCAGCAGCTTAGAGGGCCTAGCGACGAACACCGGGGAGCTGTTTTTT.

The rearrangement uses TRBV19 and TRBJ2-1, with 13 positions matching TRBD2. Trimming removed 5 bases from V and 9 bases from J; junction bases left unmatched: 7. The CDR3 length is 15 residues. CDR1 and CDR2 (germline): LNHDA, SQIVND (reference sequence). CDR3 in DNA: TGTGCCAGTAGTTGGACTAGCGGGAGAGTGGGTGAGCAGTTCTTC. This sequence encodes CASSWTSGRVGEQFF.

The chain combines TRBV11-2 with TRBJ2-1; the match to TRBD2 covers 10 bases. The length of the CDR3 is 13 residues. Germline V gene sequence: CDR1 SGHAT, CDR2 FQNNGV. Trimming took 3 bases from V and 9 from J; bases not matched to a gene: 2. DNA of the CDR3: TGTGCCAGCAGCTTCGAGCGGGAGGGTGAGCAGTTCTTC. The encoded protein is CASSFEREGEQFF.

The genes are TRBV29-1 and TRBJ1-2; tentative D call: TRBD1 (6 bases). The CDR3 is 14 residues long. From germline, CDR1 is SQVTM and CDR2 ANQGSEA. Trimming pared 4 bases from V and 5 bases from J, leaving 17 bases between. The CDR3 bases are TGCAGCGTTGCCCCCATACAGGGAAGGTATGGCTACACCTTC. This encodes CSVAPIQGRYGYTF.

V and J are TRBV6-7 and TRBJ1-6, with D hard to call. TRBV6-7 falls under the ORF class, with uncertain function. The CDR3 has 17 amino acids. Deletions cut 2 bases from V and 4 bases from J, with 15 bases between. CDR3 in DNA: TGTGCCAGCAGTTACGAGTGGAACAGTAGATATAATTCACCCCTCCACTTT. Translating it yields CASSYEWNSRYNSPLHF.

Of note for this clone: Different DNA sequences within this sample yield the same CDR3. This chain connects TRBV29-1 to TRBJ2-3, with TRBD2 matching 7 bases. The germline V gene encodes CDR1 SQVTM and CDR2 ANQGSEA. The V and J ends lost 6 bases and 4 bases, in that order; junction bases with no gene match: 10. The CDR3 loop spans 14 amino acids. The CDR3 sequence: CSVTAGFSSDTQYF. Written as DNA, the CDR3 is TGCAGCGTGACAGCGGGATTCTCCTCAGATACGCAGTATTTT.

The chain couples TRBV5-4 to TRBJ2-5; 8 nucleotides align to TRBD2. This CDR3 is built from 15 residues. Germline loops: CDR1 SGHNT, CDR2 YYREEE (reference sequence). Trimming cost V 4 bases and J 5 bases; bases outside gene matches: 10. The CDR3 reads CASSGPGTRPETQYF. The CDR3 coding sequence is TGTGCCAGCAGCGGACCAGGGACTAGACCGGAGACCCAGTACTTC.